These T cell receptor beta chains were read from a single sample in a study of cytomegalovirus exposure and HLA in healthy donors. The protocol was immunoSEQ multiplex PCR, while the TCRdb copy is restricted to in-frame clones and leaves out a portion. In the table there are about 150,000 clones, more than 70% of which are singletons. Sequencing was carried out using PBMCs. The receptor set was obtained from a human donor in good health. Each CDR3 is given with its conserved first and last residue. D genes are given only for firm matches. Expanded clones are given a class, and other clones once, few, many or no size at all.

V gene	clone size	D gene	J gene	CDR3 DNA	CDR3 protein
TRBV5-1	.	TRBD1	TRBJ1-1	TGCGCCAGCAGCGAAGGGACAGGGCCCAACACTGAAGCTTTCTTT	CASSEGTGPNTEAFF
TRBV28	.	.	TRBJ1-4	TGTGCCAGCAGTTTTCAAGGGGCTTTTGGTGAAAAACTGTTTTTT	CASSFQGAFGEKLFF
TRBV30	.	TRBD2	TRBJ2-7	TGTGCCTGGAGACATAGCGGGAGCTCCTACGAGCAGTACTTC	CAWRHSGSSYEQYF
TRBV28	.	.	TRBJ2-7	TGTGCCAGCAGTTTTGTAGTAGACTACGAGCAGTACTTC	CASSFVVDYEQYF
TRBV27	.	TRBD1	TRBJ2-3	TGTGCCAGCAGTTTCGGCAGGGGGCCCACAGATACGCAGTATTTT	CASSFGRGPTDTQYF
TRBV27	.	.	TRBJ2-5	TGTGCCAGCAGTATTGGAGGGGGCGCGGGGGAGACCCAGTACTTC	CASSIGGGAGETQYF
TRBV15	.	TRBD2	TRBJ2-3	TGTGCCACCAGCGCCCGCCGTGGTAGCGGGAAACTCACAGATACGCAGTATTTT	CATSARRGSGKLTDTQYF
TRBV5-6	.	.	TRBJ1-5	TGTGCCAGCAGCTCTAGGGGTTGGGATCAGCCCCAGCATTTT	CASSSRGWDQPQHF
TRBV28	.	TRBD1	TRBJ1-1	TGTGCCAGCAGTTTGACAGGGGTGAGCACTGAAGCTTTCTTT	CASSLTGVSTEAFF
TRBV28	.	TRBD1	TRBJ2-1	TGTGCCACCATCCCGTCATCAGGGACAGGGTTGAATGAGCAGTTCTTC	CATIPSSGTGLNEQFF
TRBV30	once	.	TRBJ2-1	TGTGCCTGGGGGGAGAATGAGCAGTTCTTC	CAWGENEQFF
TRBV29-1	.	.	TRBJ1-1	TGCAGCGTTGGATTGAGGGATGTGAACACTGAAGCTTTCTTT	CSVGLRDVNTEAFF
TRBV5-1	.	TRBD2	TRBJ2-7	TGCGCCAGCAGCCGGACGGGGACTAGCGGCAACTACGAGCAGTACTTC	CASSRTGTSGNYEQYF
TRBV5-4	.	.	TRBJ1-4	TGTGCCAGCAGCTTAGGGGGGGCAGGGGAAAAACTGTTTTTT	CASSLGGAGEKLFF
TRBV30	.	.	TRBJ2-1	TGTGCCTGGAGTTGGGGTACTCGAGGGGAGCAGTTCTTC	CAWSWGTRGEQFF
TRBV29-1	.	TRBD2	TRBJ2-1	TGCAGCGGGGGACTAGCGATGAATGAGCAGTTCTTC	CSGGLAMNEQFF
TRBV6-6	.	TRBD2	TRBJ2-1	TGTGCCAGCAGTTTTGGGACTAGCGGGGGCAATGAGCAGTTCTTC	CASSFGTSGGNEQFF
TRBV4-1	.	TRBD2	TRBJ2-3	TGCGCCAGCAGCACCCAACTAGCGGGGGAGACAGATACGCAGTATTTT	CASSTQLAGETDTQYF
TRBV7-8	.	.	TRBJ1-2	TGTGCCAGCAGCTTATTCCGCGACGAGGGCGGCTACACCTTC	CASSLFRDEGGYTF
TRBV7-8	.	TRBD2	TRBJ2-5	TGTGCCAGCAGCTTAGGCGTTAGCGGGGTTCAAGAGACCCAGTACTTC	CASSLGVSGVQETQYF
TRBV5-1	.	.	TRBJ1-2	TGCGCCAGCAGCCCGAGTTCGGAGAACTATGGCTACACCTTC	CASSPSSENYGYTF
TRBV29-1	.	.	TRBJ2-7	TGCAGCGTTGAAGAAAGGGGATCATCCTACGAGCAGTACTTC	CSVEERGSSYEQYF
TRBV5-1	.	.	TRBJ1-6	TGCGCCAGCAGCGAGCGGCCCCCGCGTAATTCACCCCTCCACTTT	CASSERPPRNSPLHF
TRBV20-1	.	.	TRBJ2-3	TGCAGTGCTAGTTTGCAGGATACGCAGTATTTT	CSASLQDTQYF
TRBV7-9	.	.	TRBJ1-1	TGTGCCAGCAGATTCGAGGTGGCCACTGAAGCTTTCTTT	CASRFEVATEAFF
TRBV2	.	TRBD1	TRBJ1-5	TGTGCCACCGGACAGGGACGGAATCAGCCCCAGCATTTT	CATGQGRNQPQHF
TRBV5-1	.	TRBD2	TRBJ2-3	TGCGCCAGCAGCTTGGTGTCAGCGGGGGGGCTTTTGAGGGACCCGGGTCGCACAGATACGCAGTATTTT	CASSLVSAGGLLRDPGRTDTQYF
TRBV25-1	.	.	TRBJ1-2	TGTGCCAGCAGTGAAGGACGGGAGTATGACTATGGCTACACCTTC	CASSEGREYDYGYTF
TRBV18	.	.	TRBJ1-1	TGTGCCAGCTCTCAGACAGTGAACACTGAAGCTTTCTTT	CASSQTVNTEAFF
TRBV28	large	.	TRBJ1-5	TGTGCCGGAAGGGAGGCACCTAATCAGCCCCAGCATTTT	CAGREAPNQPQHF
TRBV4-2	.	TRBD2	TRBJ2-3	TGTGCCAGCAGCCAATATACGGGAGGAGGAGATACGCAGTATTTT	CASSQYTGGGDTQYF
TRBV25-1	once	.	TRBJ2-1	TGTGCCAGCAGTACCACAGGCCGATCGAGAAACAATGAGCAGTTCTTC	CASSTTGRSRNNEQFF
TRBV30	.	TRBD1	TRBJ1-1	TGTGCCTGGAGAAAAACAGGGGGCACTGAAGCTTTCTTT	CAWRKTGGTEAFF
TRBV6-5	.	TRBD1	TRBJ1-1	TGTGCCAGCAGTTACTCGTTCGGACAGGGGCACACTGAAGCTTTCTTT	CASSYSFGQGHTEAFF
TRBV7-9	.	TRBD1	TRBJ1-3	TGTGCCAGCAGCTTCCAGAACGGACAGGGGGCGCCTGGAAACACCATATATTTT	CASSFQNGQGAPGNTIYF
TRBV18	.	.	TRBJ2-7	TGTGCCAGCTCACTGGGGGAGGCCTACGAGCAGTACTTC	CASSLGEAYEQYF
TRBV27	.	.	TRBJ1-5	TGTGCCAGCAGACCAGGGTTGGGCAATCAGCCCCAGCATTTT	CASRPGLGNQPQHF
TRBV5-1	.	TRBD1	TRBJ2-7	TGCGCCAGCAGCTTGGGGACAGGGGGCCTCGAGCAGTACTTC	CASSLGTGGLEQYF
TRBV7-2	.	.	TRBJ1-2	TGTGCCAGCAGCTTAGTACAGGGCGGCTACACCTTC	CASSLVQGGYTF
TRBV5-6	.	TRBD2	TRBJ2-1	TGTGCCAGCAGCTCCGGACTAGCGGGGTACAATGAGCAGTTCTTC	CASSSGLAGYNEQFF
TRBV5-1	few	TRBD2	TRBJ2-3	TGCGCCAGCAGAGGAAACTTAGCGGGGGGGCCAACAGATACGCAGTATTTT	CASRGNLAGGPTDTQYF
TRBV19	few	TRBD1	TRBJ2-7	TGTGCCAGTAGCGTAACCCCGGGACAGGGGGAATACGAGCAGTACTTC	CASSVTPGQGEYEQYF
TRBV6-1	.	TRBD2	TRBJ2-1	TGTGCCAGCAGTGGCTTAAGCGGGGATTACTACAATGAGCAGTTCTTC	CASSGLSGDYYNEQFF
TRBV11-2	.	TRBD2	TRBJ2-1	TGTGCCAGCAGAACCCTAGCGGGAGCCGGCAATGAGCAGTTCTTC	CASRTLAGAGNEQFF
TRBV7-9	.	TRBD2	TRBJ2-1	TGTGCCAGCAGCTTAGATTTGGGACTAGCGGGAAATGAGCAGTTCTTC	CASSLDLGLAGNEQFF
TRBV5-4	.	.	TRBJ2-5	TGTGCCAGCAGCTCAAGGACAAGGAGGGAGCAAGAGACCCAGTACTTC	CASSSRTRREQETQYF
TRBV9	.	.	TRBJ1-3	TGTGCCAGCAGCGTGCCCCTTGAGACAGGAGATGGAAACACCATATATTTT	CASSVPLETGDGNTIYF
TRBV28	few	.	TRBJ1-2	TGTGCCAGTTTAAAGATTACAGGGATTTCCTATGGCTACACCTTC	CASLKITGISYGYTF